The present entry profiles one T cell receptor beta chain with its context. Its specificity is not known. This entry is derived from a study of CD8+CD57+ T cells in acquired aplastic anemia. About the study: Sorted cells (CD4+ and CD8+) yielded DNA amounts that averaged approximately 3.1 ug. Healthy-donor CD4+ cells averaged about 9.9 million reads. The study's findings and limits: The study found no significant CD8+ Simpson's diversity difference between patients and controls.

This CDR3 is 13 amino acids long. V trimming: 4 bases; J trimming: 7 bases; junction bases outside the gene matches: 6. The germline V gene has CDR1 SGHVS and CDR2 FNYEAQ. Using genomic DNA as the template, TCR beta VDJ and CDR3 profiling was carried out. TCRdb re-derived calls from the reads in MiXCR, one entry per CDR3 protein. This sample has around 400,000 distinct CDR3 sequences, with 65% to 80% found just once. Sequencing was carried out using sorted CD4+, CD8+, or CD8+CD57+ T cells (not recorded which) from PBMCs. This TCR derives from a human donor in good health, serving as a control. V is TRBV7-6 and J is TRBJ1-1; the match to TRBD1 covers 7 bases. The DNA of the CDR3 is TGTGCCAGCAGCTCCGGACAGGCCTTTGAAGCTTTCTTT. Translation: CASSSGQAFEAFF.